This T cell receptor beta chain was identified during a study of shared clonotypes between healthy human individuals. About the research overall: Participating donors consisted of two women and a few men aged 18 to 49.

Deep level was the assay's run setting. Generated by immunoSEQ multiplex PCR, the TCRdb table keeps only in-frame clones and is missing some. The sample contains some 2.1 million clones, 85% to 95% of which appear only once. The CDR3 spans 15 residues. The germline gives CDR1 WNHNN, CDR2 SYGVQD (reference sequence). After removal of 3 bases from V and 2 bases from J, the junction contained 3 bases not matched to a gene. The investigators split CD4+ cells into a CD45RA+ naive subset and a CD45RA-negative memory subset. The sample was naive CD4+ T cells sorted from blood. Indicated subset: CD45RA+ positively selected. The chain employs TRBV10-1 and TRBJ2-1; 8 nucleotides line up with TRBD2. The sequence came from a man between 18 and 29 years old in good health. CDR3 in amino acids: CASSDTGGAYNEQFF. The CDR3 DNA reads as TGCGCCAGCAGTGATACCGGGGGGGCCTACAATGAGCAGTTCTTC.